These 5 T cell receptor beta chains came from one sample sequenced in a study of T cells in Graves' hyperthyroidism and ophthalmopathy. From RNA transcripts, TCR beta CDR3 regions were amplified. When the TCR CDR3 underwent first-round RT-PCR, the HTBI primer set was used. MiXCR, run by TCRdb on the multiplex PCR reads, gives a single entry per CDR3 protein. Seen here are over 200,000 distinct CDR3 sequences, under 20% observed once, and the top ten hold approximately 50%. Sequences were obtained from blood. These TCRs come from a man in his forties or fifties with Graves' hyperthyroidism.

V is TRBV14 and J is TRBJ2-1; TRBD2 matches 7 bases. CDR1 and CDR2 (germline): SGHDN, FVKESK. CDR3 length equals 16 residues. Losses at the gene ends were 3 bases for V and 4 bases for J; bases not matched to a gene: 9. This chain's CDR3 is CASSHQLANKYNEQFF. The CDR3 DNA is TGTGCCAGCAGCCATCAACTAGCGAACAAGTACAATGAGCAGTTCTTC.

DNA of the CDR3: TGCGCCAGCAGCCCGACAGGGGGAGACTCCTATAATTCACCCCTCCACTTT. Amino acid sequence: CASSPTGGDSYNSPLHF. The chain uses TRBV10-1 and TRBJ1-6, with 9 nucleotides matching TRBD1. The germline V gene has CDR1 WNHNN and CDR2 SYGVQD (reference sequence). The J segment lost 0 bases and the V segment lost 6 bases, leaving 6 bases of the junction unmatched. The CDR3 is 17 residues long.

Many counts were recorded for this clonotype. The chain combines TRBV11-2 with TRBJ2-7, with D unclear. There are 15 residues in the CDR3. V lost 0 bases and J 0 bases, leaving 9 bases between the germline ends. Looked up from germline, CDR1 is SGHAT and CDR2 is FQNNGV. The CDR3 sequence: CASSLDHGFSYEQYF. Here the CDR3 DNA reads TGTGCCAGCAGCTTAGATCACGGGTTCTCCTACGAGCAGTACTTC.

This clonotype was seen repeatedly, ten times or more. V usage is TRBV6-2 or TRBV6-3 and J usage is TRBJ2-7; D is possibly TRBD1 (6 bases). Trimming shortened V by 5 bases and J by 4 bases, and 9 bases separated the two germline ends. Per germline, CDR1 MNHEY and CDR2 SVGEGT. There are 12 residues in the CDR3. Here the CDR3 reads CASSQQGYEQYF. Here the CDR3 DNA reads TGTGCCAGCAGTCAACAGGGTTACGAGCAGTACTTC.

This chain joins TRBV9 and TRBJ2-5; 9 bases agree with TRBD2. Germline V gene sequence: CDR1 SGDLS, CDR2 YYNGEE. This CDR3 has 16 amino acids. The ends lost 6 bases at V and 2 bases at J; junction bases unmatched: 11. The CDR3 DNA is TGTGCCAGCAACCCCGTGACTAGCGGAGATCAAGAGACCCAGTACTTC. Its protein is CASNPVTSGDQETQYF. Supplemented by reference TRBV9 and TRBJ2-5, the full variable domain reads DSGVTQTPKHLITATGQRVTLRCSPRSGDLSVYWYQQSLDQGLQFLIQYYNGEERAKGNILERFSAQQFPDLHSELNLSSLELGDSALYFCASNPVTSGDQETQYFGPGTRLLVL.